This T cell receptor (beta chain) was documented in a study of blood T cells in healthy people across ages. This clonotype was seen a few times. Germline CDR1 KGHDR, CDR2 SFDVKD. V gave up 4 bases and J gave up 7 bases; unmatched junction bases: 4. The CDR3 contains 14 residues. Primed by a sample-barcoded 5' primer and a J-beta primer mix, a second PCR proceeded for 7 to 11 cycles. TCRdb redid the calling of the 5' RACE reads with MiXCR, one entry per CDR3 protein. Of about 780,000 distinct CDR3 sequences in the sample, more than 35% are singletons; the top ten hold about a sixth. The specimen sequenced was blood. This clonotype was obtained from a man older than 75 in good health. The rearrangement uses TRBV24-1 and TRBJ2-1, with 9 bases that match TRBD1. The CDR3 loop is CATSDGGQGNEQFF. CDR3 in DNA: TGTGCCACCAGTGACGGGGGACAGGGAAATGAGCAGTTCTTC.